This TCR beta chain was found in a study of T cells after posttransplantation cyclophosphamide listed by TCRdb under 2016. The study in broad terms: The study tracked T cell repertoire reconstitution by TRB sequencing after myeloablative bone marrow transplantation using posttransplantation cyclophosphamide as GVHD prophylaxis. Antigen receptor sequencing was done on samples from 35 PTCy-treated patients and from about 17 related bone marrow donors of those patients. TRB sequencing was performed on blood from all 35 or so PTCy patients with 1-year posttransplant specimens. Up to 3 additional blood samples from 2 to 5.2 years after transplant were also TRB-sequenced in 3 patients, as was pretransplant blood from several patients. Because TRA and TRB clonality were tightly correlated in 8 or 9 samples, subsequent TCR analyses were focused on TRB only. Public TRB sequences were queried against a database of over 3,600 sequences associated with responses to pathogens, tumor antigens, self-antigens and alloantigens. General study outcomes and caveats: At 1-2 months, donor-recipient similarity was low but rose over the first year, and the later blood repertoires were often dominated by donor CD8+ memory clones. Across over 40 patients, TRB clonality was highly associated with recipient CMV seropositivity and CMV reactivation, and diversity in PTCy patients was similar to diversity in CNI/methotrexate controls. The TRB repertoires of T cells infiltrating skin or the GI tract showed only limited overlap with the TRB repertoires found in blood.

According to the study, the label for this sample's treatment or condition signals: high-dose cyclophosphamide on days +3 and +4 as single-agent GVHD prophylaxis. For conditioning, the PTCy patients got busulfan and fludarabine, then a related or unrelated marrow graft, followed by cyclophosphamide on days +3 and +4. PTCy-treated patients were drawn from a prospective multi-institutional clinical trial. Peripheral blood and bone marrow mononuclear cells were isolated by Ficoll-Hypaque density centrifugation and were cryopreserved. Comment on this clone: No antigen is known for it. No much larger clone exists at a distance of one base, and base qualities are not known.

Compared with germline, V lacks 7 bases and J lacks 6 bases; bases without a gene match: 8. The CDR3 measures 14 amino acids from cysteine to phenylalanine. CDR3 DNA only is kept here, 42 bases in frame from base 1. As encoded in the germline V gene, CDR1 is ENHRY while CDR2 is SYGVKD. TRB sequencing used genomic DNA with the immunoSEQ assay at survey resolution or the hsTCRB kit. In the source study's methods: The immunoSEQ software handled initial read processing, and the LymphoSeq R package was used for repertoire analyses. For each TRB dataset, clonality was calculated as 1 minus normalized Shannon entropy, and the Gini coefficient was computed as well. To infer phenotypes in unsorted samples, TRB sequences from sorted subsets of the recipient or donor were mapped onto the unsorted samples of the same recipient. This is the immuneACCESS table as TCRdb keeps it, with only in-frame sequences that have V and J called. A part of the clones is gone; compared with another copy, unresolved V genes explain less than half, and the rest is unexplained. V and J calls and clone size are given by that table; D and trimming were obtained from the DNA. The sample table contains 9,000 to 13,000 clones; only one count was recorded for 65% to 85% of them. Under 5.5% of the sample rests with the top ten.

The TCR originated in a female patient aged 50-59 years who received an allogeneic stem cell transplant from a related donor, was CMV-positive, and had no GVHD. Some T cells seen after a transplant may have their origin in the graft donor. The material sequenced was PBMCs, taken after allogeneic stem cell transplant with posttransplant cyclophosphamide. The rearranged chain carries TRBV10-3 and TRBJ2-1, with 8 bases aligning to TRBD2. The bases read TGTGCCATCAAGGAACTAGCGGCCAGCAATGAGCAGTTCTTC. Protein translation: CAIKELAASNEQFF.